Listed here is a single TCR beta chain. Antigen specificity is unknown. Using immunoSEQ multiplex PCR, the repertoire was profiled, and TCRdb retains in-frame clones only, with some absent. Found here are 50,000 to 70,000 clones, 72% of them singletons; the top ten hold roughly 25%. This entry belongs to a study of vaccination effects on CD4 cells after COVID-19. Findings and limits, study-wide: Newly vaccine-induced clones made up most of the convalescents' post-vaccine spike-reactive clones.

This CDR3 comprises 13 residues. Trimming pared 5 bases from V and 13 bases from J, leaving 17 bases between. Germline values: CDR1 SGHAT, CDR2 FQNNGV. The culture ran for roughly ten days, and then CD4+ T cells were isolated. On both days 3 and 7, half of the culture medium was replaced with IL-2 medium. V is TRBV11-2 and J is TRBJ1-4; no clear D gene. This sample comprised CD4+ T cells from PBMCs cultured without peptide, obtained before COVID-19 vaccination. The clonotype comes from a human donor who had a prior SARS-CoV-2 infection. The CDR3 loop is CASSPDRLEGLFF. The CDR3 coding sequence is TGTGCCAGCAGCCCCGATCGACTCGAGGGACTGTTTTTT.